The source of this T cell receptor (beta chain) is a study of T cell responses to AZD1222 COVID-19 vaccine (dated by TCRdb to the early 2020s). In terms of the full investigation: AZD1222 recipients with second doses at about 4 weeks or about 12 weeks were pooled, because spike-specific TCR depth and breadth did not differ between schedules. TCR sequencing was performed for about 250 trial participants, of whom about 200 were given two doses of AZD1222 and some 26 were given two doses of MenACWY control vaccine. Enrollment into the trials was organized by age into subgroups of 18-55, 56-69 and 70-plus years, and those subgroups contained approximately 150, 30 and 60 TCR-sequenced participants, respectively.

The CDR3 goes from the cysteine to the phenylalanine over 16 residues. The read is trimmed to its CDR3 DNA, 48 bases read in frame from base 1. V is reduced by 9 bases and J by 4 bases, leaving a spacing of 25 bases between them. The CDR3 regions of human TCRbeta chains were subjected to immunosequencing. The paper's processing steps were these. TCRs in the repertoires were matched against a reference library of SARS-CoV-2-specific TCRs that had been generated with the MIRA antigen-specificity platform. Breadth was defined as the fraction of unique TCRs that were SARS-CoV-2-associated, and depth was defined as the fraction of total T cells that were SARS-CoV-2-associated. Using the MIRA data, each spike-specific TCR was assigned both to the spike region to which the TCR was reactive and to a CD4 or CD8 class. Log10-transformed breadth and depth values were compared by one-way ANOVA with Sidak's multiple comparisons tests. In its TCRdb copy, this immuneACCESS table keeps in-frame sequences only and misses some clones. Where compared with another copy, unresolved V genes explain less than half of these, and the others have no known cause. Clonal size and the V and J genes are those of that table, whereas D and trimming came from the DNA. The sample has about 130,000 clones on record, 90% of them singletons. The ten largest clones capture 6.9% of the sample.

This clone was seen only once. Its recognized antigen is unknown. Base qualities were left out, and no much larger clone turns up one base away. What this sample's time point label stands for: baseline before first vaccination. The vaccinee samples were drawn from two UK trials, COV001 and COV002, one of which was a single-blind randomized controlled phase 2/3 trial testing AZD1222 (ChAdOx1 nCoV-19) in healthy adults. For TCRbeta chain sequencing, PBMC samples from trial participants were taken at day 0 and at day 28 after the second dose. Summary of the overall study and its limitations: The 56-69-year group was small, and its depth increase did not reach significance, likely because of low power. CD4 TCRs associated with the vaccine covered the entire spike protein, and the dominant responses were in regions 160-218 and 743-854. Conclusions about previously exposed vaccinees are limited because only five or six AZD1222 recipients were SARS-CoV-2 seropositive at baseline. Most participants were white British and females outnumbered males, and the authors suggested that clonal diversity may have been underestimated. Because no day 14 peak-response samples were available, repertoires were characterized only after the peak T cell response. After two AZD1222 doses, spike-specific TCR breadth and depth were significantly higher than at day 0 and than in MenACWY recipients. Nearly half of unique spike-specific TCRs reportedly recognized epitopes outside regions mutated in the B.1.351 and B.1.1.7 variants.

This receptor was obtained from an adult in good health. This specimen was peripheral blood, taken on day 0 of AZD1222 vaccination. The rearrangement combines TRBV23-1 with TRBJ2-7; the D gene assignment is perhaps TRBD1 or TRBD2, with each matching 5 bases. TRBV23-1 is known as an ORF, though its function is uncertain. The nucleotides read TGCGCCAGTCTCTACTTTTCCGGGACCATAGCTTACGAGCAGTACTTC. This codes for CASLYFSGTIAYEQYF.